This paragraph reports one T cell receptor beta chain. The antigen is undetermined. The sample originates from a study of cytomegalovirus exposure and HLA in healthy donors. Notes on the study in general: TRBV6-2, TRBV6-3 and some other V segments were unresolvable in 87-base-pair reads. In a later analysis, compared with equally common non-associated chains, HLA-associated beta chains were more expanded.

Primers included in the PCR were 60 Vbeta and 13 Jbeta primers. The table came from immunoSEQ multiplex PCR; TCRdb's copy has only in-frame clones and leaves some out. Of about 140,000 clones in the sample, roughly four fifths were seen once. This CDR3 spans 14 amino acids. The ends were cut back, 7 bases at V and 3 bases at J, with 15 bases in the middle. The germline V gene has CDR1 MDHEN and CDR2 SYDVKM. This sequence joins TRBV28 and TRBJ1-1, with D unresolved. The sequence derives from a woman in her thirties or forties in good health and CMV-seronegative. The specimen sequenced was PBMCs. The CDR3 spells CASTPPAEHTEAFF. The DNA for the CDR3 is TGTGCCAGCACCCCCCCGGCGGAACACACTGAAGCTTTCTTT.